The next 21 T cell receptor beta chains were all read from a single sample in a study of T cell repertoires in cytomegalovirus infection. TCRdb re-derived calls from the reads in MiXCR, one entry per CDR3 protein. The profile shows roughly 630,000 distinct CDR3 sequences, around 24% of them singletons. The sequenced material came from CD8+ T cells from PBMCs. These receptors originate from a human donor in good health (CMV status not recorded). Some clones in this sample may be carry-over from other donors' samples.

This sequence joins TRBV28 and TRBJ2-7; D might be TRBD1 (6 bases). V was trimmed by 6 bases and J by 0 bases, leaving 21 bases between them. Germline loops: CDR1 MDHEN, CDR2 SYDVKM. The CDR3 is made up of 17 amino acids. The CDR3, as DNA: TGTGCCAGCAGCCGACTACGACGGATCAGGGGCTCCTACGAGCAGTACGTC. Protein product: CASSRLRRIRGSYEQYV.

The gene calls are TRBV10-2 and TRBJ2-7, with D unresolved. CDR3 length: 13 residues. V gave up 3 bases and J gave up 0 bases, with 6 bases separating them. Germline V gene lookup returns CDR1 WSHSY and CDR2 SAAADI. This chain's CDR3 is CASSERVSYEQYF. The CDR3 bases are TGCGCCAGCAGTGAAAGGGTCTCCTACGAGCAGTACTTC.

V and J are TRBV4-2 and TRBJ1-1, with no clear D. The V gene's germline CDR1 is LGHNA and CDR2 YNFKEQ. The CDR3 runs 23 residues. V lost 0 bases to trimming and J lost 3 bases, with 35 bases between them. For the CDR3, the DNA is TGTGCCAGCAGCCAAGATTTGTACAGCGGCCGCTCCCTAGTCACGGTCGGGTACACTGAAGCTTTCTTT. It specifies CASSQDLYSGRSLVTVGYTEAFF.

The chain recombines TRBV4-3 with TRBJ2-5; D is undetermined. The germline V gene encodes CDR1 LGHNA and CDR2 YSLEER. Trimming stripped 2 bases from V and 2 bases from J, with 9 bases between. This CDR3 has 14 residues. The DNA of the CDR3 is TGCGCCAGCAGCCAATTAAGGGAACAAGAGACCCAGTACTTC. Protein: CASSQLREQETQYF.

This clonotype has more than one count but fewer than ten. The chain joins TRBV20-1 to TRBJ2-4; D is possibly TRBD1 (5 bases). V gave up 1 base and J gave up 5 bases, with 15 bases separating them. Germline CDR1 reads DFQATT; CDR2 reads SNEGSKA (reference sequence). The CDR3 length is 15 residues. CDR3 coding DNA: TGCAGTGCTAGAGGAAAGTGGACACCTCAAAACATTCAGTACTTC. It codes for CSARGKWTPQNIQYF.

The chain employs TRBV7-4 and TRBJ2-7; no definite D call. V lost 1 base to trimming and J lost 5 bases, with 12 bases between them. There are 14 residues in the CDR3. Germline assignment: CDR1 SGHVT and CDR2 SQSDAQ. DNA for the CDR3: TGTGCCAGCAGCTTAGAGACCTTGAACCACGAGCAGTACGTC. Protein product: CASSLETLNHEQYV.

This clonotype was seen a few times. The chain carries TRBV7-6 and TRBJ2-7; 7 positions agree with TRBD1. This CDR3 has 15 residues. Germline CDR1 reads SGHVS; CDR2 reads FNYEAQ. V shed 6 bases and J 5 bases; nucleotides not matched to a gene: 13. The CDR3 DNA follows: TGTGCCAGCAGTCCGGCGGAAGGGGGCCTGGACGAGCAGTACTTC. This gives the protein CASSPAEGGLDEQYF.

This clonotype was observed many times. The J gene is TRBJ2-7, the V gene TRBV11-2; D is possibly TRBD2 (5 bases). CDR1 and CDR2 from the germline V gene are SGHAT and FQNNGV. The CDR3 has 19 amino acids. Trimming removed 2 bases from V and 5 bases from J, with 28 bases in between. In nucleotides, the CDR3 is TGTGCCAGCAGCTTATGGCGGCGGACGGACTCCTTTTCCGGGGACGAGCAGTACGTC. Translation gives CASSLWRRTDSFSGDEQYV.

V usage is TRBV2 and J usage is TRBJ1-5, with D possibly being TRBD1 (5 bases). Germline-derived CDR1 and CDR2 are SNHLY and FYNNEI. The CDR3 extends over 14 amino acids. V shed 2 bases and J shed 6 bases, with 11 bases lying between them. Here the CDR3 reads CASSEWRGGQPQHF. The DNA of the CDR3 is TGTGCCAGCAGTGAATGGAGGGGTGGTCAGCCCCAGCATTTT.

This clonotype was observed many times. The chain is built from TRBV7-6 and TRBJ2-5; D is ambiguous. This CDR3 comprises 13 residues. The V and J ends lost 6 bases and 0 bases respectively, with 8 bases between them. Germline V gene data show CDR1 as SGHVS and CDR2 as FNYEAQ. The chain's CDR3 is CASRGAHQETQYF. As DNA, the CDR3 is TGTGCCAGCAGGGGCGCCCACCAAGAGACCCAGTACTTC.

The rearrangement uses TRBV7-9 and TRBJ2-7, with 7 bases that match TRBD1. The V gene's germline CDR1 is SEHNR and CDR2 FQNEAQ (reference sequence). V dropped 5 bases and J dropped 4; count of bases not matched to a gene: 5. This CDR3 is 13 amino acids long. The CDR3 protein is CASSTGTAYEQYV. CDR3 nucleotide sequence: TGTGCCAGCAGCACCGGGACAGCTTACGAGCAGTACGTC.

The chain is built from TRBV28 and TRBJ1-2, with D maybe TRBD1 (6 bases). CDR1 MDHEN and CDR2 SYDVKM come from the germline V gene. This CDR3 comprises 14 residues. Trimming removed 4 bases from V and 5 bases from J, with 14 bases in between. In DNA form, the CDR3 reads TGTGCCAGCAGTTACAGGGACCTCCCATATGGCTACACCTTC. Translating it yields CASSYRDLPYGYTF.

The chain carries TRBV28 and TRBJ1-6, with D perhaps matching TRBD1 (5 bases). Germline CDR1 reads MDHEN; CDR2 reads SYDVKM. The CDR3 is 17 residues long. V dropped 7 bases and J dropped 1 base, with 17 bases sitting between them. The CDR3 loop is CASTPSREVSYNSPLHF. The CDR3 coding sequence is TGTGCCAGCACCCCATCCAGGGAGGTTTCCTATAATTCACCCCTCCACTTT.

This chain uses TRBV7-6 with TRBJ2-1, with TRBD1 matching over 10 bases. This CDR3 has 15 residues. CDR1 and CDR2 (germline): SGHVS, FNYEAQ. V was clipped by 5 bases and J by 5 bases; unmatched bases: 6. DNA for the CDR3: TGTGCCAGCAGCCTGGGACAGGGGATTCACAATGAGCAGTTCTTC. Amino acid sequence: CASSLGQGIHNEQFF.

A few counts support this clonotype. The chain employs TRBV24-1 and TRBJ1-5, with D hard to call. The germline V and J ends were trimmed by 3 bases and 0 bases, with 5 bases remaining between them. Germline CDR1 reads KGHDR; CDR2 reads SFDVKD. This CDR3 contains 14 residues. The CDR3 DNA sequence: TGTGCCACCAGTGATACAGATAGCAATCAGCCCCAGCATTTT. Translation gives CATSDTDSNQPQHF.

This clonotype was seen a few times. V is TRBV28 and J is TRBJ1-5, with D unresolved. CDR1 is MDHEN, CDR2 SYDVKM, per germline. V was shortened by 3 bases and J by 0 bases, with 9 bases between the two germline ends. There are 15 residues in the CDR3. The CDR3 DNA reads TGTGCCAGCAGTTTCCCCTACTATAGCAATCAGCCCCAGCATTTT. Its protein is CASSFPYYSNQPQHF.

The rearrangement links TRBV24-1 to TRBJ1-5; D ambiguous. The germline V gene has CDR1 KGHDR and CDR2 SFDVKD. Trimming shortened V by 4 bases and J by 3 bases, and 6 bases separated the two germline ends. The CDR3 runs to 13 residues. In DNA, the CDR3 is TGTGCCACCAGTGAAGAGAACAATCAGCCCCAGCATTTT. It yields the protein CATSEENNQPQHF.

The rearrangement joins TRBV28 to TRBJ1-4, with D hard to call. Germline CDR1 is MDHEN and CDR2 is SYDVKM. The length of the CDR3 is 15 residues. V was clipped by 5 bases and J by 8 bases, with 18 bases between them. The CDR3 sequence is CASSLPTALGEKLFF. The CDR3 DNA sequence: TGTGCCAGCAGTCTACCGACGGCCCTGGGAGAAAAACTGTTTTTT.

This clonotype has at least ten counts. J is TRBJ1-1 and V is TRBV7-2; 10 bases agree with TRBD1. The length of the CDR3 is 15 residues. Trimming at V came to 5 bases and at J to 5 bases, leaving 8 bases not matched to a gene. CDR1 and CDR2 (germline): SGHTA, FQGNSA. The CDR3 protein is CASSPWTGGFTEAFF. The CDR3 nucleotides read TGTGCCAGCAGCCCTTGGACAGGGGGTTTTACTGAAGCTTTCTTT.

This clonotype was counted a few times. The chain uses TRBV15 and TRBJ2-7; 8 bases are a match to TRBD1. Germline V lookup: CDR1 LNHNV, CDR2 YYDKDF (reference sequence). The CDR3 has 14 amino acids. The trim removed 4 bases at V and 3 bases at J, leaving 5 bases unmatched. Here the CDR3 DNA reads TGTGCCACCAGCATGACAGGGGACATCTACGAGCAGTACTTC. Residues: CATSMTGDIYEQYF.

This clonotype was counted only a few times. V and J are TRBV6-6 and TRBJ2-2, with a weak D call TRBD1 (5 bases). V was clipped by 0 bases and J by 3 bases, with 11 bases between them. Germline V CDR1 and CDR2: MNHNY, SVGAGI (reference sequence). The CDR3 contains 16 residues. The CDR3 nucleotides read TGTGCCAGCAGTTACTCGATGGGGCAGCACACCGGGGAGCTGTTTTTT. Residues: CASSYSMGQHTGELFF.